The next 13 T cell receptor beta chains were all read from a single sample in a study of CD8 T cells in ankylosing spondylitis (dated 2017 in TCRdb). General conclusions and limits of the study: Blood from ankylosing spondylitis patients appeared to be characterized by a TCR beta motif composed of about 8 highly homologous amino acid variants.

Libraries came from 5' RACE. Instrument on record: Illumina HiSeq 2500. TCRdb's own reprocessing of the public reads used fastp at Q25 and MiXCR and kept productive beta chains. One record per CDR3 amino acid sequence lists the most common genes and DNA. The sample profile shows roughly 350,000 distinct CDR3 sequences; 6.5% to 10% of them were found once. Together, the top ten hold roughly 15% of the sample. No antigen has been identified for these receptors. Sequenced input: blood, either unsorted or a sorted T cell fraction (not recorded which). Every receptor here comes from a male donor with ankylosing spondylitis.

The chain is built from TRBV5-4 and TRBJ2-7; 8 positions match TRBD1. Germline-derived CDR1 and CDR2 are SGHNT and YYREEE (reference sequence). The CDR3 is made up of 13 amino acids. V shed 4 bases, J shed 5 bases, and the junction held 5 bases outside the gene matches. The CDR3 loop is CASSRTDRDEQYF. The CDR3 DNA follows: TGTGCCAGCAGCCGCACGGACAGGGACGAGCAGTACTTC.

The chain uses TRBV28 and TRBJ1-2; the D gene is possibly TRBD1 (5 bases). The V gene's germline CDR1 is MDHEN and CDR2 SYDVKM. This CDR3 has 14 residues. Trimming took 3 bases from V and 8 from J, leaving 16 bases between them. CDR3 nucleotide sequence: TGTGCCAGCAGTTTGGTCTTAGGGGAATGGGGCTACACCTTC. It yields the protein CASSLVLGEWGYTF.

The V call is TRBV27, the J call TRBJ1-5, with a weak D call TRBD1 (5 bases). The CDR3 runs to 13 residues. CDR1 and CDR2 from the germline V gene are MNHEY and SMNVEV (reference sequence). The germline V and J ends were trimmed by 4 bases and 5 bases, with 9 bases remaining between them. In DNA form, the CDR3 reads TGTGCCAGCAGTTGGACACCGGATCAGCCCCAGCATTTT. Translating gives CASSWTPDQPQHF.

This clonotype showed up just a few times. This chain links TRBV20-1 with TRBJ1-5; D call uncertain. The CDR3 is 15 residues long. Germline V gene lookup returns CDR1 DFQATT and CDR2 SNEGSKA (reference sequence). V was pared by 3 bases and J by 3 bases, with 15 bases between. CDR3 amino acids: CSASLHSGINQPQHF. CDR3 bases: TGCAGTGCTAGCCTTCACTCGGGGATCAATCAGCCCCAGCATTTT.

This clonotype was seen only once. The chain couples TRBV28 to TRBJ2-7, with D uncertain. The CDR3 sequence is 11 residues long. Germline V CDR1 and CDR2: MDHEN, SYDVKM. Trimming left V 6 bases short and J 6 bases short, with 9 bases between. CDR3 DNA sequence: TGTGCCAGCAGCCGACCGCTCGAGCAGTACTTC. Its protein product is CASSRPLEQYF.

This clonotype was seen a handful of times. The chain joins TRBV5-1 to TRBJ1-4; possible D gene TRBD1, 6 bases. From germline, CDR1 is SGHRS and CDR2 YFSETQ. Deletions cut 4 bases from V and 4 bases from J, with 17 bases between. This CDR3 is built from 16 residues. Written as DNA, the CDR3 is TGCGCCAGCAGCCTCACCGGGACAAAACATAATGAAAAACTGTTTTTT. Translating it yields CASSLTGTKHNEKLFF.

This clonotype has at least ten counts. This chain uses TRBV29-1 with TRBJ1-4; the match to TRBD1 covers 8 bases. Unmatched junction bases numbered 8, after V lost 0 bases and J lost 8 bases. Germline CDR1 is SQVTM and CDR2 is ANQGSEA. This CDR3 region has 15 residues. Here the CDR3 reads CSVEERAGGREKLFF. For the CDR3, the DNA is TGCAGCGTTGAAGAACGGGCAGGGGGCCGGGAAAAACTGTTTTTT.

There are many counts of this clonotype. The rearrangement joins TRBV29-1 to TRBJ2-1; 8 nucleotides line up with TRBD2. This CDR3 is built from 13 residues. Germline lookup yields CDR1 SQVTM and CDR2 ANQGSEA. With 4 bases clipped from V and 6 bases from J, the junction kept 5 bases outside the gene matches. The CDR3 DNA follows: TGCAGCGTTGCGCGGGAGGCCTTCAATGAGCAGTTCTTC. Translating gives CSVAREAFNEQFF.

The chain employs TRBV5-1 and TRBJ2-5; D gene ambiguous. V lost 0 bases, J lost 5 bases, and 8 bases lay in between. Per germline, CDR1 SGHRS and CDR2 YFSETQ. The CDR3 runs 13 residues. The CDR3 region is CASSLALAETQYF. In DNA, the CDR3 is TGCGCCAGCAGCTTGGCTCTGGCGGAGACCCAGTACTTC.

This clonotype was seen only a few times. The CDR3, as DNA: TGTGCCATCAGTCGGACCTATGGAGACTACGAGCAGTACTTC. It is translated as CAISRTYGDYEQYF. This chain joins TRBV10-3 and TRBJ2-7; D gene unclear. The germline V gene has CDR1 ENHRY and CDR2 SYGVKD. V lost 5 bases and J lost 3, with 14 bases in between. This CDR3 has 14 amino acids.

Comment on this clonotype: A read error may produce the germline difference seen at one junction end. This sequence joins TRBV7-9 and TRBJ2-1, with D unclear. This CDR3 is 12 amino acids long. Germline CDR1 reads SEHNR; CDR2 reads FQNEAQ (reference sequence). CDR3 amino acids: CASSPLGSEQLF. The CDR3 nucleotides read TGTGCCAGCAGCCCCCTGGGCAGTGAGCAGCTCTTC.

The CDR3 here is CASSLAGVRDQPQHF. CDR3 DNA: TGCGCCAGCAGCTTGGCTGGGGTAAGAGATCAGCCCCAGCATTTT. The chain joins TRBV5-1 to TRBJ1-5; D unresolved. The V gene's germline CDR1 is SGHRS and CDR2 YFSETQ. The CDR3 covers 15 residues. Trimming pared 0 bases from V and 5 bases from J, leaving 12 bases between.

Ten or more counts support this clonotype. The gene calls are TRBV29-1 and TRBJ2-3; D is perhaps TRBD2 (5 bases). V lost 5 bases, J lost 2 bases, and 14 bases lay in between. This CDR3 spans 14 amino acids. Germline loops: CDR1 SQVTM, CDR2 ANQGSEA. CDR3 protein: CSVSRGSVTDTQYF. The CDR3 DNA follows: TGCAGCGTTTCTCGGGGTTCGGTCACAGATACGCAGTATTTT.